These 32 T cell receptor beta chains were all obtained from the same sample, sequenced in a study of T cells in Graves' hyperthyroidism and ophthalmopathy. RNA transcripts served as the template for amplifying TCR beta CDR3 regions. HTBI primers were employed in a first-round RT-PCR of the TCR CDR3. TCRdb re-derived calls from the multiplex PCR reads in MiXCR, one entry per CDR3 protein. The data show fewer than 400,000 distinct CDR3 sequences, around 16% seen once. The sample taken for sequencing was blood. These TCRs come from a young woman with Graves' hyperthyroidism that later progressed to Graves' ophthalmopathy.

This clonotype was detected ten times or more. The chain carries TRBV11-2 and TRBJ2-5, with 11 bases that match TRBD2. Germline CDR1 SGHAT, CDR2 FQNNGV. Trimming removed 5 bases from V and 2 bases from J; junction bases left unmatched: 7. CDR3 length equals 16 residues. In DNA, the CDR3 is TGTGCCAGCAGCCAGCGACTAGCGGGGCCGCAAGAGACCCAGTACTTC. This codes for CASSQRLAGPQETQYF.

The table lists this clonotype with many counts. The chain combines TRBV5-1 with TRBJ1-1, with D perhaps matching TRBD1 (5 bases). Trimming stripped 0 bases from V and 2 bases from J, with 14 bases between. The germline V gene has CDR1 SGHRS and CDR2 YFSETQ. This CDR3 contains 16 residues. The CDR3 region has the DNA TGCGCCAGCAGCTTGGTGGCAGGGCGGATTAACACTGAAGCTTTCTTT. This gives the protein CASSLVAGRINTEAFF.

The sample holds many counts of this clonotype. The chain carries TRBV7-3 and TRBJ2-7; D remains ambiguous. The CDR3 spans 13 residues. The germline V gene encodes CDR1 SGHTA and CDR2 FQGTGA. The V and J ends lost 0 bases and 7 bases respectively, with 10 bases between them. CDR3 sequence: CASSLTDGHEQYF. In DNA form, the CDR3 reads TGTGCCAGCAGCTTAACTGACGGCCATGAGCAGTACTTC.

On this clonotype: The germline gene is not matched at one end of the junction; a read error may be the cause. This sequence joins TRBV14 and TRBJ2-1; possible D gene TRBD2, 5 bases. Germline CDR1 reads SGHDN; CDR2 reads FVKESK. The CDR3 is 16 residues long. CDR3 in DNA: TGTGCCGGCAGCCAAGTGTTGGACTCCGATAGAAATGAGCAGTTCTTC. As protein: CAGSQVLDSDRNEQFF.

Remarks on this clonotype: One junction end disagrees with the germline gene, perhaps due to a read error. The rearrangement links TRBV6-2 or TRBV6-3 to TRBJ2-5; 8 bases map to TRBD1. This CDR3 is 15 amino acids long. CDR1 MNHEY and CDR2 SVGEGT come from the germline V gene. CDR3 loop: CAGSYRGTGQETQYF. CDR3 sequence (DNA): TGTGCCGGCAGTTACCGGGGGACAGGCCAAGAGACCCAGTACTTC.

Ten or more counts support this clonotype. This chain connects TRBV20-1 to TRBJ2-5; the D call may be TRBD1 or TRBD2 (8 bases each). Germline loops: CDR1 DFQATT, CDR2 SNEGSKA (reference sequence). This CDR3 has 16 amino acids. Deletions cut 1 base from V and 6 bases from J, with 21 bases between. The CDR3 sequence is CSARGQGAGGGKTQYF. As DNA, the CDR3 is TGCAGTGCTAGAGGGCAGGGGGCCGGCGGGGGGAAGACCCAGTACTTC.

This clonotype was seen ten or more times. V gene TRBV28 combines with J gene TRBJ1-2, with D perhaps matching TRBD1 (5 bases). The CDR3 is 13 residues long. Germline CDR1 is MDHEN and CDR2 is SYDVKM. The V end was cut by 6 bases, the J end by 4 bases, with 12 bases between. The CDR3: CASSSGTVYGYTF. The CDR3, as DNA: TGTGCCAGCAGCTCTGGGACGGTCTATGGCTACACCTTC.

This clonotype was seen ten or more times. V usage is TRBV11-2 and J usage is TRBJ2-1, with D possibly being TRBD1 (5 bases). Per germline, CDR1 SGHAT and CDR2 FQNNGV. This CDR3 comprises 16 residues. The V and J ends lost 5 bases and 3 bases respectively, with 17 bases between them. For the CDR3, the DNA is TGTGCCAGCAGCCCACTCCCTGGCAGGGTCTACAATGAGCAGTTCTTC. Protein sequence: CASSPLPGRVYNEQFF.

The chain couples TRBV29-1 to TRBJ1-2; 8 positions agree with TRBD1. The J segment lost 6 bases and the V segment lost 5 bases, leaving 8 bases of the junction unmatched. There are 13 residues in the CDR3. Germline lookup yields CDR1 SQVTM and CDR2 ANQGSEA. In DNA, the CDR3 is TGCAGCGTTCGTCCAGACAGGGGCGATGGCTACACCTTC. Its protein is CSVRPDRGDGYTF.

As to this clonotype: At one of its ends the junction is not consistent with the germline gene, which may arise from a read error. The V and J genes are TRBV19 and TRBJ1-2; unclear D gene. The V gene's germline CDR1 is LNHDA and CDR2 SQIVND (reference sequence). The CDR3 sequence is 12 residues long. The CDR3 coding sequence is TGTGCCAGTAAGGCGGCGGGCTATGACTACACCTTC. It is translated as CASKAAGYDYTF.

With regard to this clonotype: Its ends do not fully match the called genes, so a read error is possible. The gene calls are TRBV3-1 and TRBJ2-1; TRBD1 is a possible D gene (5 bases). Germline lookup yields CDR1 LGHDT and CDR2 YNNKEL (reference sequence). The CDR3 length is 19 residues. The CDR3 DNA reads as TGTGCCAGCAGCCAAGGTAAGAGGCAGGGATGGAGCTCCTACAGTGAGCAGTTCTTC. Amino acid sequence: CASSQGKRQGWSSYSEQFF.

In its sample, this clonotype was seen many times. V and J are TRBV20-1 and TRBJ2-7; TRBD2 matches 10 bases. CDR1 is DFQATT and CDR2 is SNEGSKA in the germline V gene (reference sequence). The V gene end was trimmed by 6 bases and the J gene end by 4 bases; junction bases not matched to a gene: 18. CDR3 length: 17 residues. In DNA form, the CDR3 reads TGCAGTGCCCTCCATACTAGCGGGAAGCGGAGTAGGTACGAGCAGTACTTC. Translated, it gives CSALHTSGKRSRYEQYF.

At least ten counts were recorded for this clonotype. This chain links TRBV27 with TRBJ2-7, with 10 bases matching TRBD2. Per the germline V gene, CDR1 is MNHEY and CDR2 is SMNVEV (reference sequence). The CDR3 sequence is 16 residues long. Trimming at V came to 5 bases and at J to 2 bases, leaving 9 bases not matched to a gene. The CDR3 is CASSPAGGPPAYEQYF. In DNA form, the CDR3 reads TGTGCCAGCAGTCCAGCGGGAGGGCCCCCCGCCTACGAGCAGTACTTC.

Many counts were recorded for this clonotype. The chain has TRBV15 and TRBJ2-7; 9 positions agree with TRBD1. The V segment lost 3 bases and the J segment 2 bases; nucleotides outside the gene matches: 5. Germline V gene data show CDR1 as LNHNV and CDR2 as YYDKDF (reference sequence). The CDR3 length is 15 residues. The CDR3 coding sequence is TGTGCCACCAGCAGGGACAGGGGAAAGGCCTACGAGCAGTACTTC. As protein: CATSRDRGKAYEQYF.

The table lists this clonotype with a few counts. This chain connects TRBV5-1 to TRBJ2-7, with 8 bases aligning to TRBD2. Looked up from germline, CDR1 is SGHRS and CDR2 is YFSETQ. V trimming: 2 bases; J trimming: 3 bases; junction bases outside the gene matches: 10. The CDR3 is 16 residues long. CDR3 region: CASSLSAGDISYEQYF. The DNA of the CDR3 is TGCGCCAGCAGCTTATCAGCGGGAGATATAAGCTACGAGCAGTACTTC. Variable domain in full (rest from reference TRBV5-1 and TRBJ2-7): KAGVTQTPRYLIKTRGQQVTLSCSPISGHRSVSWYQQTPGQGLQFLFEYFSETQRNKGNFPGRFSGRQFSNSRSEMNVSTLELGDSALYLCASSLSAGDISYEQYFGPGTRLTVT.

Many counts were recorded for this clonotype. The chain uses TRBV7-9 and TRBJ2-1; no reliable D call. With 1 base removed from V and 6 bases from J, the gap between germline ends came to 16 bases. Germline V lookup: CDR1 SEHNR, CDR2 FQNEAQ (reference sequence). The CDR3 runs 16 residues. The CDR3 reads CASSLGGRTAFNEQFF. In nucleotides, the CDR3 is TGTGCCAGCAGCTTAGGGGGTAGAACCGCTTTCAATGAGCAGTTCTTC. Combining the CDR3 with reference TRBV7-9 and TRBJ2-1 gives the whole variable domain DTGVSQNPRHKITKRGQNVTFRCDPISEHNRLYWYRQTLGQGPEFLTYFQNEAQLEKSRLLSDRFSAERPKGSFSTLEIQRTEQGDSAMYLCASSLGGRTAFNEQFFGPGTRLTVL.

The chain joins TRBV30 to TRBJ2-3; D is perhaps TRBD2 (6 bases). The V gene's germline CDR1 is GTSNPN and CDR2 SVGIG (reference sequence). V was clipped by 2 bases and J by 5 bases, with 11 bases between them. This CDR3 spans 13 amino acids. The CDR3 loop reads CAWSTGGVDTQYF. In DNA form, the CDR3 reads TGTGCCTGGAGTACAGGAGGGGTAGATACGCAGTATTTT.

Many counts were recorded for this clonotype. The chain carries TRBV6-1 and TRBJ1-5; D is ambiguous. CDR3 length: 14 residues. Germline CDR1 and CDR2: MNHNS and SASEGT. The CDR3 here is CAGGYRESNQPQHF. In DNA form, the CDR3 reads TGTGCGGGTGGCTACAGAGAGTCCAATCAGCCCCAGCATTTT.

This clonotype was recorded at least ten times. The chain uses TRBV19 and TRBJ2-1; 9 bases map to TRBD2. CDR1 is LNHDA and CDR2 is SQIVND in the germline V gene (reference sequence). The CDR3 spans 15 residues. Trimming at V came to 7 bases and at J to 9 bases, leaving 13 bases not matched to a gene. In DNA, the CDR3 is TGTGCCAGTAAGATAGGACTAGCGCGACGGAGTGAGCAGTTCTTC. Protein: CASKIGLARRSEQFF. The variable domain in full, with the rest retrieved from reference TRBV19 and TRBJ2-1, is DGGITQSPKYLFRKEGQNVTLSCEQNLNHDAMYWYRQDPGQGLRLIYYSQIVNDFQKGDIAEGYSVSREKKESFPLTVTSAQKNPTAFYLCASKIGLARRSEQFFGPGTRLTVL.

At least ten counts were recorded for this clonotype. CDR3 sequence (DNA): TGTGCCAGCACCCCCCGGCGGCTAGCGTACAATGAGCAGTTCTTC. It specifies CASTPRRLAYNEQFF. V and J are TRBV12-3 or TRBV12-4 and TRBJ2-1; tentative D call: TRBD2 (6 bases). The length of the CDR3 is 15 residues. V lost 7 bases, J lost 4 bases, and 17 bases lay in between.

This clonotype was seen repeatedly, ten times or more. The chain joins TRBV10-3 to TRBJ1-1; TRBD1 might be the D (5 bases). CDR3 length equals 14 residues. Trimming cost V 3 bases and J 1 base, with 9 bases left between them. From germline, CDR1 is ENHRY and CDR2 SYGVKD. The CDR3 spells CAISDGTGNTEAFF. The CDR3 DNA sequence: TGTGCCATCAGTGATGGGACGGGGAACACTGAAGCTTTCTTT.

The table lists this clonotype with many counts. The chain joins TRBV2 to TRBJ1-2, with a weak D call TRBD1 (6 bases). V lost 6 bases, J lost 7 bases, and 15 bases lay in between. Per germline, CDR1 SNHLY and CDR2 FYNNEI. The length of the CDR3 is 13 residues. The CDR3 here is CASSTRGIGGYTF. The CDR3 nucleotides are TGTGCCAGCAGCACCAGGGGTATTGGTGGCTACACCTTC.

This clonotype has a count of ten or more. The chain employs TRBV28 and TRBJ2-1, with D unresolved. CDR3 length equals 14 residues. Trimming pared 8 bases from V and 8 bases from J, leaving 19 bases between. Germline CDR1 MDHEN, CDR2 SYDVKM. DNA for the CDR3: TGTGCCAGCGTATTCGGTGGAGCCCCTGATGAGCAGTTCTTC. It is translated as CASVFGGAPDEQFF. The complete variable domain, with remaining parts taken from reference TRBV28 and TRBJ2-1, reads DVKVTQSSRYLVKRTGEKVFLECVQDMDHENMFWYRQDPGLGLRLIYFSYDVKMKEKGDIPEGYSVSREKKERFSLILESASTNQTSMYLCASVFGGAPDEQFFGPGTRLTVL.

This clonotype was counted many times. This rearrangement joins TRBV28 to TRBJ1-4; no clear D gene. The germline V and J ends were trimmed by 7 bases and 5 bases, with 11 bases remaining between them. In germline, CDR1 is MDHEN, CDR2 SYDVKM. This CDR3 has 13 amino acids. The CDR3 DNA sequence: TGTGCCAGCAAGCGGCAGGAGAATGAAAAACTGTTTTTT. It encodes CASKRQENEKLFF.

The rearrangement links TRBV4-3 to TRBJ2-7, with TRBD1 matching 12 bases. CDR3 size: 17 residues. Per germline, CDR1 LGHNA and CDR2 YSLEER. V lost 0 bases, J lost 3 bases, and 6 bases stayed unmatched. The CDR3 loop is CASSQESGTGGSYEQYF. CDR3 nucleotide sequence: TGCGCCAGCAGCCAAGAATCCGGGACAGGGGGCAGCTACGAGCAGTACTTC.

J is TRBJ2-4 and V is TRBV6-2 or TRBV6-3; 9 bases match TRBD1. The germline V gene encodes CDR1 MNHEY and CDR2 SVGEGT. This CDR3 has 17 residues. V shed 0 bases and J 0 bases; nucleotides not matched to a gene: 3. CDR3 loop: CASSYSDRGLAKNIQYF. CDR3 nucleotides: TGTGCCAGCAGTTACTCGGACAGGGGACTAGCCAAAAACATTCAGTACTTC.

On this clonotype: Since a much larger clone is just one base distant, this may be a read error. The chain employs TRBV12-3 or TRBV12-4 and TRBJ1-1, with no clear D. The CDR3 has 16 residues. This CDR3 reads CASSSPHRGFATGAFF. The CDR3 nucleotides are TGTGCCAGCAGTTCCCCTCATCGCGGGTTCGCCACTGGAGCTTTCTTT.

The chain recombines TRBV9 with TRBJ2-3; possibly TRBD1 or TRBD2 for D (5 bases each). The CDR3 runs 15 residues. Trimming took 1 base from V and 3 from J, leaving 12 bases between them. Germline loops: CDR1 SGDLS, CDR2 YYNGEE. Here the CDR3 reads CASSVWGRKTDTQYF. As DNA, the CDR3 is TGTGCCAGCAGCGTATGGGGACGGAAGACAGATACGCAGTATTTT.

To note about this clonotype: A read error may explain this, as a much larger clone is one base away. The chain employs TRBV5-1 and TRBJ2-1, with D possibly TRBD1 on 6 matching bases. Germline V gives CDR1 SGHRS, CDR2 YFSETQ. There are 13 residues in the CDR3. Trimming stripped 4 bases from V and 9 bases from J, with 14 bases between. As DNA, the CDR3 is TGCGCCAGCAGCCTACAGGGTAGAAGTGAGCAGTTCTTC. The encoded protein is CASSLQGRSEQFF.

This chain links TRBV6-2 or TRBV6-3 with TRBJ2-1; 9 bases align to TRBD2. The V gene end was trimmed by 5 bases and the J gene end by 0 bases; junction bases not matched to a gene: 11. CDR1 is MNHEY and CDR2 is SVGEGT in the germline V gene. This CDR3 contains 18 residues. In DNA form, the CDR3 reads TGTGCCAGCAGTCCGGCTAGCGGGAAGTTTTTCTCCTACAATGAGCAGTTCTTC. Translating gives CASSPASGKFFSYNEQFF.

The chain couples TRBV18 to TRBJ2-5; TRBD2 is a possible D gene (6 bases). CDR3 size: 14 residues. Looked up from germline, CDR1 is KGHSH and CDR2 is LQKENI. The V end lost 3 bases, the J end lost 5 bases, and 13 bases lay between the germline ends. The CDR3 DNA follows: TGTGCCAGCTCACCTTCCGGGAGAAAGGAGACCCAGTACTTC. Protein product: CASSPSGRKETQYF.

There are many counts of this clonotype. The chain uses TRBV10-3 and TRBJ2-5, with TRBD2 matching over 12 bases. CDR1 is ENHRY and CDR2 is SYGVKD in the germline V gene. The CDR3 extends over 15 amino acids. V shed 2 bases, J shed 5 bases, and the junction held 3 bases outside the gene matches. The CDR3 here is CAISELAGGRETQYF. Written as DNA, the CDR3 is TGTGCCATCAGTGAGCTAGCGGGAGGGCGCGAGACCCAGTACTTC.